This entry lists 9 T cell receptor beta chains sequenced from one sample in a study of naive CD8 T cells in extremely preterm neonates. Method: immunoSEQ multiplex PCR; TCRdb's copy keeps in-frame clones and lacks some. The sample carries roughly 5,200 clones, nearly 98% recorded once. Sequencing was performed on naive CD8+ T cells from blood. The receptors were gathered from a human donor in good health.

The genes are TRBV11-3 and TRBJ2-7; D unresolved. The CDR3 is made up of 13 amino acids. Germline CDR1 reads SGHNT; CDR2 reads YENEEA. V lost 8 bases, J lost 0 bases, and 11 bases lay in between. The CDR3 loop reads CASSHSPSYEQYF. CDR3 nucleotide sequence: TGTGCCAGCTCCCACAGTCCCTCCTACGAGCAGTACTTC.

J is TRBJ2-5 and V is TRBV5-1, with D possibly TRBD1 on 6 matching bases. The better agreement between TRBJ2-7 and the DNA end casts doubt on the J call. The CDR3 spans 14 residues. CDR1 is SGHRS and CDR2 is YFSETQ in the germline V gene. The CDR3 region has the DNA TGCGCCAGCAGCTTGGGACAGGCCCCCTACGAGCAGTACTTC. This translates into CASSLGQAPYEQYF.

This chain links TRBV4-3 with TRBJ1-1; 7 bases agree with TRBD1. Germline V gives CDR1 LGHNA, CDR2 YSLEER. J lost 1 base, V lost 7 bases, and 9 bases had no gene match. The CDR3 is 15 amino acids. This CDR3 is CASNSRTGGNTEAFF. The CDR3 coding sequence is TGCGCCAGCAACTCCAGGACAGGCGGGAACACTGAAGCTTTCTTT.

J is TRBJ1-1 and V is TRBV6-5; TRBD1 agrees at 9 bases. V lost 5 bases and J lost 6; bases outside the gene matches: 7. The CDR3 extends over 14 amino acids. Germline lookup yields CDR1 MNHEY and CDR2 SVGAGI. The CDR3 sequence: CASSPQGAVAEAFF. The CDR3 DNA reads TGTGCCAGCAGTCCACAGGGGGCAGTAGCTGAAGCTTTCTTT.

The rearrangement joins TRBV1 to TRBJ2-1; the table's D gene call, TRBD2, was not cross checked with the DNA. TRBV1 is termed a pseudogene. The CDR3 runs to 14 residues. The CDR3 DNA is TGCACCAGCGATGCGGGGACGCGCCACAATGAGCAGTTCTTC. This gives the protein CTSDAGTRHNEQFF.

The V call is TRBV5-1, the J call TRBJ2-7, with D maybe TRBD1 (5 bases). The CDR3 extends over 15 amino acids. Germline CDR1 reads SGHRS; CDR2 reads YFSETQ. V was cut by 4 bases and J by 2 bases, with 16 bases left in between. As DNA, the CDR3 is TGCGCCAGCAGCGTGATCAAAGGGGCAACCTACGAGCAGTACTTC. It yields the protein CASSVIKGATYEQYF.

V gene TRBV11-2 combines with J gene TRBJ1-3, with D possibly matching TRBD1 (5 bases). Germline V lookup: CDR1 SGHAT, CDR2 FQNNGV. V lost 7 bases and J 0 bases, leaving 19 bases between the germline ends. This CDR3 has 17 amino acids. This chain's CDR3 is CASTYRGTVSSGNTIYF. Written as DNA, the CDR3 is TGTGCCAGCACCTACCGGGGGACGGTTTCCTCTGGAAACACCATATATTTT.

The genes are TRBV5-1 and TRBJ1-6; 9 bases agree with TRBD1. The CDR3 consists of 14 residues. Germline lookup yields CDR1 SGHRS and CDR2 YFSETQ. V shed 4 bases, J shed 7 bases, and the junction held 3 bases outside the gene matches. This chain's CDR3 is CASSPGQGNSPLHF. The CDR3 DNA sequence: TGCGCCAGCAGCCCGGGACAGGGAAATTCACCCCTCCACTTT.

The chain uses TRBV6-6 and TRBJ1-2; 7 bases fit TRBD1. Germline V lookup: CDR1 MNHNY, CDR2 SVGAGI (reference sequence). J lost 6 bases, V lost 6 bases, and 7 bases had no gene match. CDR3 length: 13 amino acids. The CDR3 reads CASSPGTADGYTF. The DNA for the CDR3 is TGTGCCAGCAGCCCAGGGACAGCCGATGGCTACACCTTC.